This T cell receptor (beta chain) came from a study of immune evolution from preneoplasia to lung adenocarcinoma. Profiling relied on immunoSEQ multiplex PCR, and the TCRdb table lists in-frame clones only, not all of them. The sample lists 30,000 to 45,000 clones; roughly four fifths were seen once. This clone was recorded a few times. Antigen specificity is unknown. Germline CDR1 is GTSNPN and CDR2 is SVGIG (reference sequence). The CDR3 totals 10 residues. Points from the study as a whole: Compared with EGFR-mutant or double wild-type lesions, KRAS-mutant nodules were more clonal. Top clone share appeared to fall from AAH through AIS, MIA, adenocarcinoma.

The V call is TRBV30, the J call TRBJ2-1; D remains unclear. The sequence was collected from a person aged 55-75 years with lung adenocarcinoma. Sequenced sample: FFPE invasive lung adenocarcinoma tissue. The CDR3 DNA reads TGTGCTCGGTCGGACAATGAGCAGTTCTTC. Its translation is CARSDNEQFF.